This T cell receptor beta chain was obtained from a study of PD-L1 blockade in urothelial cancer. This clone was observed a handful of times. Germline loops: CDR1 SNHLY, CDR2 FYNNEI. The CDR3 has 15 residues. V dropped 8 bases and J dropped 3; count of bases not matched to a gene: 7. Sequencing used immunoSEQ multiplex PCR; TCRdb keeps in-frame clones, though not all of them. The profile shows some 25,000 clones, roughly 80% of them singletons. The source was PBMCs, collected around atezolizumab (anti-PD-L1) treatment. This TCR derives from a man aged 65-85 years with urothelial cancer. This sequence joins TRBV2 and TRBJ2-7, with 13 bases aligning to TRBD2. CDR3 coding DNA: TGTGCCAGCCAGTGGGGACTAGCGGGAAACTACGAGCAGTACTTC. Its protein product is CASQWGLAGNYEQYF. Variable domain in full (rest from reference TRBV2 and TRBJ2-7): EPEVTQTPSHQVTQMGQEVILRCVPISNHLYFYWYRQILGQKVEFLVSFYNNEISEKSEIFDDQFSVERPDGSNFTLKIRSTKLEDSAMYFCASQWGLAGNYEQYFGPGTRLTVT.